These 13 T cell receptor beta chains originate from one sample sequenced in a study of blood T cell repertoires in COVID-19. Only in-frame clones appear in the TCRdb table, and some are missing; sequencing was by immunoSEQ multiplex PCR. This sample has fewer than 130,000 clones; over 75% occur once, and the top ten carry 20% to 25%. Material for sequencing was peripheral blood. These receptors all come from a man between 65 and 85 years old with active or convalescent COVID-19.

J is TRBJ1-2 and V is TRBV7-9; D not certain. The CDR3 sequence is 16 residues long. CDR1 SEHNR and CDR2 FQNEAQ come from the germline V gene (reference sequence). Trimming left V 0 bases short and J 8 bases short, with 19 bases between. The CDR3 nucleotides read TGTGCCAGCAGCTTAGCGTCAGGTGACGGATTGAGAGGCTACACCTTC. This encodes CASSLASGDGLRGYTF.

V is TRBV10-3 and J is TRBJ1-2; D unresolved. Germline CDR1 ENHRY, CDR2 SYGVKD. CDR3 size: 10 residues. Trimming removed 7 bases from V and 6 bases from J, with 6 bases in between. CDR3 protein: CAINNNGYTF. In DNA form, the CDR3 reads TGTGCCATCAACAATAATGGCTACACCTTC.

The chain has TRBV7-3 and TRBJ2-5; D unresolved. Germline CDR1 and CDR2: SGHTA and FQGTGA. This CDR3 spans 13 amino acids. V lost 5 bases, J lost 2 bases, and 9 bases lay in between. For the CDR3, the DNA is TGTGCCAGCAGCCCAGGCAGTCAAGAGACCCAGTACTTC. Translated, it gives CASSPGSQETQYF. Using reference TRBV7-3 and TRBJ2-5 for the parts outside the CDR3, the full variable domain is GAGVSQTPSNKVTEKGKYVELRCDPISGHTALYWYRQSLGQGPEFLIYFQGTGAADDSGLPNDRFFAVRPEGSVSTLKIQRTERGDSAVYLCASSPGSQETQYFGPGTRLLVL.

V and J are TRBV20-1 and TRBJ2-7; D not certain. The CDR3 is 11 amino acids. Trimming stripped 7 bases from V and 1 base from J, with 8 bases between. Per germline, CDR1 DFQATT and CDR2 SNEGSKA (reference sequence). The CDR3 nucleotides read TGCAGTGGAACAGATTCCTACGAGCAGTACTTC. Its translation is CSGTDSYEQYF.

The rearrangement uses TRBV5-1 and TRBJ2-2; D remains unclear. The V end lost 1 base, the J end lost 7 bases, and 14 bases lay between the germline ends. CDR3 size: 15 residues. Germline CDR1 and CDR2: SGHRS and YFSETQ. The CDR3 coding sequence is TGCGCCAGCAGCTTGAGCACTTACCCCGACGGGGAGCTGTTTTTT. Its translation is CASSLSTYPDGELFF. The full variable domain, completed using reference TRBV5-1 and TRBJ2-2, is KAGVTQTPRYLIKTRGQQVTLSCSPISGHRSVSWYQQTPGQGLQFLFEYFSETQRNKGNFPGRFSGRQFSNSRSEMNVSTLELGDSALYLCASSLSTYPDGELFFGEGSRLTVL.

The chain carries TRBV27 and TRBJ1-6; TRBD1 is a possible D gene (5 bases). The CDR3 loop spans 13 amino acids. Germline V gives CDR1 MNHEY, CDR2 SMNVEV (reference sequence). V was clipped by 10 bases and J by 9 bases, with 16 bases between them. The CDR3 DNA is TGTGCCACTAGGGGTTTCGGGCCTTCACCCCTCCACTTT. It translates to CATRGFGPSPLHF.

The chain recombines TRBV2 with TRBJ2-5, with a weak D call TRBD2 (5 bases). Trimming removed 3 bases from V and 10 bases from J, with 18 bases in between. Germline CDR1 reads SNHLY; CDR2 reads FYNNEI. CDR3 length equals 14 residues. The CDR3 sequence: CASSDRAGVVYQYF. The CDR3 DNA is TGTGCCAGCAGTGATCGGGCCGGGGTTGTATACCAGTACTTC.

The V call is TRBV19, the J call TRBJ1-2, with D possibly being TRBD1 (5 bases). Germline V lookup: CDR1 LNHDA, CDR2 SQIVND (reference sequence). CDR3 length: 15 residues. The V and J ends lost 2 bases and 4 bases respectively, with 14 bases between them. The CDR3 reads CASSISRRGLYGYTF. The CDR3 DNA is TGTGCCAGTAGTATAAGTCGGAGGGGCCTCTATGGCTACACCTTC.

This clone was observed a single time. This rearrangement joins TRBV5-1 to TRBJ2-7, with TRBD2 matching over 10 bases. This CDR3 comprises 19 residues. V lost 2 bases, J lost 0 bases, and 14 bases stayed unmatched. CDR1 SGHRS and CDR2 YFSETQ come from the germline V gene. The CDR3 protein is CASSLKRLAGDPSSYEQYF. The CDR3 nucleotides read TGCGCCAGCAGCTTAAAGCGGCTAGCGGGAGACCCGAGCTCCTACGAGCAGTACTTC.

V gene TRBV28 combines with J gene TRBJ1-1, with D perhaps matching TRBD1 (6 bases). Germline values: CDR1 MDHEN, CDR2 SYDVKM. Deletions cut 8 bases from V and 0 bases from J, with 13 bases between. The CDR3 length is 14 residues. The CDR3 nucleotides are TGTGCCAGCGGGAATCAGGGGATGAACACTGAAGCTTTCTTT. Translating it yields CASGNQGMNTEAFF.

V and J are TRBV19 and TRBJ1-3; D gene unclear. Trimming shortened V by 6 bases and J by 9 bases, and 9 bases separated the two germline ends. The CDR3 sequence is 11 residues long. Germline values: CDR1 LNHDA, CDR2 SQIVND (reference sequence). The CDR3 sequence is CASSSFATIYF. The DNA of the CDR3 is TGTGCCAGTAGCAGTTTTGCCACCATATATTTT.

This rearrangement joins TRBV18 to TRBJ1-1, with D tentatively TRBD1 (5 bases). The ends were cut back, 3 bases at V and 1 base at J, with 12 bases in the middle. Germline values: CDR1 KGHSH, CDR2 LQKENI. This CDR3 is built from 15 residues. In DNA, the CDR3 is TGTGCCAGCTCACCCGCGACAGATTCGAACACTGAAGCTTTCTTT. This codes for CASSPATDSNTEAFF.

About this clone itself: A much larger clone differs from this one at a single base, so this may be a read error. This chain connects TRBV11-3 to TRBJ1-1, with D perhaps matching TRBD1 (6 bases). This CDR3 contains 13 residues. Looked up from germline, CDR1 is SGHNT and CDR2 is YENEEA. V dropped 3 bases and J dropped 3 bases, with 8 bases sitting between them. DNA for the CDR3: TGTGCCAGCAGCTTGCACAGGGACACTGAAGCTTTCTTT. Protein sequence: CASSLHRDTEAFF.